A selection of T cell receptor beta chains follows, all from one sample in a study of shared T cell receptors in the human thymus. Sequencing used immunoSEQ multiplex PCR; TCRdb keeps in-frame clones, though not all of them. The table includes roughly 560,000 clones, more than 75% detected once. The sample was also linked to a second study, of human thymus T cells.

Sequencing was done on a sample of thymocytes. Receptors originate from a boy under two years old with a congenital heart defect. CDR3s include the opening cysteine and the closing phenylalanine or tryptophan. A D gene is named only where the DNA matches it firmly. For some rows the clone size is stated as once, few or many, or as a class when expanded; others skip it.

v_gene: TRBV7-6
j_gene: TRBJ2-3
d_gene: TRBD1
abundance: NA
CDR3nt: TGTGCCAGCAGCCTAGGGACAGGGAGGTTGGATACGCAGTATTTT
CDR3aa: CASSLGTGRLDTQYF

v_gene: TRBV10-1
j_gene: TRBJ1-1
d_gene: TRBD1
abundance: NA
CDR3nt: TGCGCCAGCAGTGACAAGACAGGGACCACTGAAGCTTTCTTT
CDR3aa: CASSDKTGTTEAFF

v_gene: TRBV5-5
j_gene: TRBJ2-7
d_gene: TRBD1
abundance: NA
CDR3nt: TGTGCCAGCAGCTTGGGTACAGGGGAAACCTACGAGCAGTACTTC
CDR3aa: CASSLGTGETYEQYF

v_gene: TRBV28
j_gene: TRBJ2-7
d_gene: TRBD2
abundance: few
CDR3nt: TGTGCCAGCAGCCCCCGGACTAGCGGGAGGACCTACGAGCAGTACTTC
CDR3aa: CASSPRTSGRTYEQYF

v_gene: TRBV5-6
j_gene: TRBJ2-5
d_gene: TRBD1
abundance: NA
CDR3nt: TGTGCCAGCAGCCGACAGACAGGGGGCTGGGAGACCCAGTACTTC
CDR3aa: CASSRQTGGWETQYF

v_gene: TRBV6-6
j_gene: TRBJ2-7
d_gene: NA
abundance: NA
CDR3nt: TGTGCCAGCAGTTACTTGAGACTATCGGCCTACGAGCAGTACTTC
CDR3aa: CASSYLRLSAYEQYF

v_gene: TRBV11-2
j_gene: TRBJ2-7
d_gene: TRBD2
abundance: NA
CDR3nt: TGTGCCAGCAGCTCTTTAATAGCGGGGTACTCCTACGAGCAGTACTTC
CDR3aa: CASSSLIAGYSYEQYF

v_gene: TRBV5-3
j_gene: TRBJ2-1
d_gene: TRBD2
abundance: NA
CDR3nt: TGTGCCAGAAGCTCCGGGACTAGACACGATGAGCAGTTCTTC
CDR3aa: CARSSGTRHDEQFF

v_gene: TRBV6-5
j_gene: TRBJ2-2
d_gene: TRBD1
abundance: NA
CDR3nt: TGTGCCAGCAGTTACGGCCAGGGGGCCGGGGAGCTGTTTTTT
CDR3aa: CASSYGQGAGELFF

v_gene: TRBV5-6
j_gene: TRBJ2-7
d_gene: TRBD1
abundance: NA
CDR3nt: TGTGCCAGCAGCCCCCCCGGGACAGGGGCCTACGAGCAGTACTTC
CDR3aa: CASSPPGTGAYEQYF

v_gene: TRBV6-5
j_gene: TRBJ2-5
d_gene: TRBD1
abundance: NA
CDR3nt: TGTGCCAGCAGCGACAGGGGGCGCCGAGAGACCCAGTACTTC
CDR3aa: CASSDRGRRETQYF

v_gene: TRBV28
j_gene: TRBJ2-1
d_gene: TRBD2
abundance: NA
CDR3nt: TGTGCCAGCAGTGCCCCGACTAGCGGGAGCTACAATGAGCAGTTCTTC
CDR3aa: CASSAPTSGSYNEQFF

v_gene: TRBV15
j_gene: TRBJ2-7
d_gene: TRBD2
abundance: few
CDR3nt: TGTGCCACCAGCAGAGGCCTACTAGCGGGAGGTTCCGGGTGGGAGCAGTACTTC
CDR3aa: CATSRGLLAGGSGWEQYF